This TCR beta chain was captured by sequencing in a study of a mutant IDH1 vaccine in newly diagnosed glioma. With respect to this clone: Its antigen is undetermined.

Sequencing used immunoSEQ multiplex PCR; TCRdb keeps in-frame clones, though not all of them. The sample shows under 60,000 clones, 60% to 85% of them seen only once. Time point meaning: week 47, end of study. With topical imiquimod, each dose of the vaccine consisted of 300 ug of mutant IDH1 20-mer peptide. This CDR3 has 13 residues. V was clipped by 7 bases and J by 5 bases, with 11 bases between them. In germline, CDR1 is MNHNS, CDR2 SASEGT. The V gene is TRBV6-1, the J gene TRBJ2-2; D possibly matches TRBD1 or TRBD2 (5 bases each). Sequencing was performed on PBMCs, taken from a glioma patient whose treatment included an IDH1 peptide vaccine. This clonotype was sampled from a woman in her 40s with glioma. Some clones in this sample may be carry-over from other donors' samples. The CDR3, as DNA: TGTGCCAGCATTCCCAGGGAGACCGGGGAGCTGTTTTTT. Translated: CASIPRETGELFF.